The 18 T cell receptor beta chains given below trace back to one sample, sequenced in a study of T-cell memory formation after mild COVID-19. TCRdb reanalysed the 5' RACE reads using MiXCR and keeps one entry per CDR3 protein. The table shows approximately 60,000 distinct CDR3 sequences, with 8% to 10% occurring only once. The sequenced material came from PBMCs or a T cell subset sorted from them (not recorded which). The receptors come from a man aged 18 to 30 who had mild COVID-19 (a few samples of this study predate the infection). Cell type and time point are not known.

This chain uses TRBV6-5 with TRBJ2-5; 8 nucleotides match TRBD2. Germline V gene lookup returns CDR1 MNHEY and CDR2 SVGAGI. V trimming: 6 bases; J trimming: 5 bases; junction bases outside the gene matches: 8. The CDR3 sequence is 14 residues long. This CDR3 is CASRSGLAGETQYF. The CDR3 DNA is TGTGCCAGCAGGTCCGGACTAGCCGGGGAGACCCAGTACTTC.

In its sample, this clonotype was seen many times. The chain uses TRBV9 and TRBJ2-5; D is possibly TRBD1 or TRBD2 (5 bases each). From germline, CDR1 is SGDLS and CDR2 YYNGEE. This CDR3 spans 17 amino acids. Trimming stripped 0 bases from V and 1 base from J, with 16 bases between. DNA of the CDR3: TGTGCCAGCAGCGTAGGGAAGGGACCCAGGGTCCAAGAGACCCAGTACTTC. This encodes CASSVGKGPRVQETQYF.

V and J are TRBV18 and TRBJ1-2; D remains unclear. V was cut by 3 bases and J by 5 bases, with 16 bases left in between. Germline assignment: CDR1 KGHSH and CDR2 LQKENI. The CDR3 loop spans 15 amino acids. The CDR3, as DNA: TGTGCCAGCTCACCTGATGCCAGCGGTCTATATGGCTACACCTTC. It yields the protein CASSPDASGLYGYTF.

This clonotype rates as medium-sized. This chain uses TRBV7-2 with TRBJ2-1; no firm D call. The CDR3 spans 13 residues. Germline CDR1 reads SGHTA; CDR2 reads FQGNSA. The V end lost 4 bases, the J end lost 0 bases, and 4 bases lay between the germline ends. In DNA, the CDR3 is TGTGCCAGCAGCTCCAACTCCTACAATGAGCAGTTCTTC. This translates into CASSSNSYNEQFF.

V is TRBV3-1 and J is TRBJ1-1; 8 bases match TRBD1. This CDR3 comprises 14 residues. Germline trimming cut 4 bases from V and 4 bases from J; bases unmatched to any gene: 5. Germline CDR1 LGHDT, CDR2 YNNKEL (reference sequence). For the CDR3, the DNA is TGTGCCAGCAGCCGAGAAGACAGGGGCACTGAAGCTTTCTTT. It codes for CASSREDRGTEAFF.

This clonotype was observed at least ten times. This chain links TRBV7-7 with TRBJ2-5, with D uncertain. Trimming removed 3 bases at V and 0 bases at J, with 5 bases between. Germline assignment: CDR1 SSHAT and CDR2 FNYEAQ (reference sequence). CDR3 length: 13 amino acids. DNA for the CDR3: TGTGCCAGCAGCTTCGGGTACCAAGAGACCCAGTACTTC. The encoded protein is CASSFGYQETQYF.

This clonotype was seen a handful of times. The chain joins TRBV5-1 to TRBJ1-2; D remains ambiguous. This CDR3 spans 15 amino acids. CDR1 SGHRS and CDR2 YFSETQ come from the germline V gene. V gave up 0 bases and J gave up 4 bases, with 13 bases separating them. The CDR3 is CASSLGPNSLYGYTF. In DNA, the CDR3 is TGCGCCAGCAGCTTGGGCCCCAACAGCCTCTATGGCTACACCTTC.

This clonotype has ten or more counts. The V and J genes are TRBV10-3 and TRBJ2-5; 8 bases line up with TRBD1. The CDR3 runs 13 residues. Trimming cost V 4 bases and J 4 bases; bases outside gene matches: 2. Germline-derived CDR1 and CDR2 are ENHRY and SYGVKD. In DNA form, the CDR3 reads TGTGCCATCAGTGGGACAGGGACAGAGACCCAGTACTTC. Protein product: CAISGTGTETQYF.

The table lists this clonotype with many counts. The genes are TRBV7-3 and TRBJ2-5; TRBD2 aligns across 9 bases. The CDR3 runs to 15 residues. Trimming at V came to 2 bases and at J to 5 bases, leaving 6 bases not matched to a gene. Per germline, CDR1 SGHTA and CDR2 FQGTGA. The CDR3 bases are TGTGCCAGCAGCTTAGGCGGGGGGGCCGGTGAGACCCAGTACTTC. This sequence encodes CASSLGGGAGETQYF.

This clonotype was seen more than once but under ten times. The rearrangement joins TRBV19 to TRBJ1-6; D is ambiguous. From germline, CDR1 is LNHDA and CDR2 SQIVND (reference sequence). The CDR3 is 13 residues long. Trimming cost V 11 bases and J 8 bases, with 16 bases left between them. The CDR3 DNA is TGTGCCGCGGGTCTGGGGAGCGATTCACCCCTCCACTTT. As protein: CAAGLGSDSPLHF.

In this sample, this clonotype turned up a few times. The rearrangement uses TRBV2 and TRBJ2-3; no reliable D call. This CDR3 is 15 amino acids long. V was trimmed by 3 bases and J by 1 base, leaving 11 bases between them. The V gene's germline CDR1 is SNHLY and CDR2 FYNNEI. The CDR3 loop reads CASSDYVLGTDTQYF. The CDR3 DNA reads as TGTGCCAGCAGTGATTACGTACTCGGCACAGATACGCAGTATTTT.

The chain links TRBV27 to TRBJ1-5; 8 bases agree with TRBD1. The germline CDR1 and CDR2 sequences are MNHEY and SMNVEV (reference sequence). The CDR3 runs to 14 residues. V gave up 5 bases and J gave up 3 bases; unmatched junction bases: 3. This CDR3 is CASSPQGDNQPQHF. CDR3 DNA sequence: TGTGCCAGCAGTCCACAGGGGGACAATCAGCCCCAGCATTTT.

This clonotype was observed once. This rearrangement joins TRBV5-1 to TRBJ1-6; D is ambiguous. V was pared by 4 bases and J by 11 bases, with 13 bases between. This CDR3 spans 13 amino acids. CDR1 is SGHRS, CDR2 YFSETQ, per germline. CDR3 amino acids: CASSPYGRAPLHF. CDR3 DNA: TGCGCCAGCAGCCCATACGGAAGGGCACCCCTCCACTTT.

This clonotype was seen a few times. CDR3 coding DNA: TGTGCCTGGAACCGCGGGGCAGACACAGATACGCAGTATTTT. Translating gives CAWNRGADTDTQYF. The rearrangement links TRBV30 to TRBJ2-3, with a weak D call TRBD2 (6 bases). Trimming pared 4 bases from V and 2 bases from J, leaving 13 bases between. Germline V lookup: CDR1 GTSNPN, CDR2 SVGIG (reference sequence). CDR3 length equals 14 residues.

The gene calls are TRBV6-2 or TRBV6-3 and TRBJ2-5; the match to TRBD2 covers 16 bases. The CDR3 spans 18 residues. V lost 1 base, J lost 5 bases, and 7 bases stayed unmatched. Germline V gives CDR1 MNHEY, CDR2 SVGEGT. The CDR3 spells CASSYFGTSGGAWETQYF. In DNA form, the CDR3 reads TGTGCCAGCAGTTACTTCGGGACTAGCGGGGGGGCCTGGGAGACCCAGTACTTC.

The rearrangement joins TRBV12-3 or TRBV12-4 to TRBJ2-5; D perhaps matches TRBD2 (6 bases). The CDR3 is 14 amino acids. Trimming pared 7 bases from V and 4 bases from J, leaving 16 bases between. The CDR3: CASNRGSQGETQYF. Written as DNA, the CDR3 is TGTGCCAGCAACCGGGGGAGCCAGGGAGAGACCCAGTACTTC.

This clonotype was counted ten times or more. At one end, the junction sequence differs from germline, possibly due to a read error. The CDR3 loop is CASSQGRGQAF. Written as DNA, the CDR3 is TGTGCCAGCAGCCAAGGAAGGGGGCAGGCCTTC. V is TRBV14 and J is TRBJ2-7; 7 nucleotides agree with TRBD1. The CDR3 covers 11 residues. Germline-derived CDR1 and CDR2 are SGHDN and FVKESK.

The sample holds a few counts of this clonotype. This chain uses TRBV2 with TRBJ1-3; D gene uncertain. Germline loops: CDR1 SNHLY, CDR2 FYNNEI. V was shortened by 9 bases and J by 0 bases, with 12 bases between the two germline ends. The CDR3 extends over 14 amino acids. The CDR3 DNA sequence: TGTGCCAGTCCGGGGAGACGCTCTGGAAACACCATATATTTT. Its translation: CASPGRRSGNTIYF.